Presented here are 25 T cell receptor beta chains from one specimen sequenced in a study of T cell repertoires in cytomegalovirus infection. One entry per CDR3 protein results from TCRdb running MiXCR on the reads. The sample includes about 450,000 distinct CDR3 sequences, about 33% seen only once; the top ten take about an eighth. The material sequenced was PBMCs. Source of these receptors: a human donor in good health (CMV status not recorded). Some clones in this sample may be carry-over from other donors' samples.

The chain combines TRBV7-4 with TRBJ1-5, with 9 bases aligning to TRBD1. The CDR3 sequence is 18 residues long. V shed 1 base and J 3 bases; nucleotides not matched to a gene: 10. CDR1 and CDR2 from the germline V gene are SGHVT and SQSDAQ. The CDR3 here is CASSLVGQGLRDNQPQHF. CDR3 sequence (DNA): TGTGCCAGCAGCTTAGTAGGACAGGGGTTAAGGGACAATCAGCCCCAGCATTTT. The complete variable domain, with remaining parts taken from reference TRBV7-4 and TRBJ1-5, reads GAGVSQSPRYKVAKRGRDVALRCDSISGHVTLYWYRQTLGQGSEVLTYSQSDAQRDKSGRPSGRFSAERPERSVSTLKIQRTEQGDSAVYLCASSLVGQGLRDNQPQHFGDGTRLSIL.

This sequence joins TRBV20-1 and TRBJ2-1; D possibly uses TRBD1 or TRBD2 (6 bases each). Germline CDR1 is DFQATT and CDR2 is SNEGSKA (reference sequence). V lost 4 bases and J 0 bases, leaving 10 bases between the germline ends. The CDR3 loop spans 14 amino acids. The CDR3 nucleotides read TGCAGTGCTATGGGGGGCAGCTCCTACAATGAGCAGTTCTTC. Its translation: CSAMGGSSYNEQFF.

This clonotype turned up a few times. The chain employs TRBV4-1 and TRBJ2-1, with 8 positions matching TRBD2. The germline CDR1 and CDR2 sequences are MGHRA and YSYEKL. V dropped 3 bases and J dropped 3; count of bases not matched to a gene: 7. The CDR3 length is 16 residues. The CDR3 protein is CASSHPREGYYNEQFF. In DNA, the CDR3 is TGCGCCAGCAGCCACCCCCGGGAGGGGTACTACAATGAGCAGTTCTTC.

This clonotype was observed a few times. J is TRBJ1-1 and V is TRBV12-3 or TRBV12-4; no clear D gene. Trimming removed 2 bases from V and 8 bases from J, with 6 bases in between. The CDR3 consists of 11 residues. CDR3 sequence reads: CASSLRREAFF. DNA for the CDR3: TGTGCCAGCAGTTTAAGACGGGAAGCTTTCTTT.

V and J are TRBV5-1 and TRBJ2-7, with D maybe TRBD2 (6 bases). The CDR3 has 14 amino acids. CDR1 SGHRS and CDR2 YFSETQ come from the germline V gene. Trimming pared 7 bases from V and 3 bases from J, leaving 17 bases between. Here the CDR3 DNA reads TGCGCCAGCGGTCCCGGGACTGTAATCTACGAGCAGTACTTC. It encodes CASGPGTVIYEQYF.

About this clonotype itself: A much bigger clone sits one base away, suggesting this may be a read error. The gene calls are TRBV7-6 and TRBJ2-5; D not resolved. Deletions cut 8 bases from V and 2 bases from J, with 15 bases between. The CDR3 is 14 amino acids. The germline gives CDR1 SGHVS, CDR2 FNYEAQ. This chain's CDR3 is CASVRRLQQETQYF. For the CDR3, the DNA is TGTGCCAGCGTCAGAAGGCTTCAGCAAGAGACCCAGTACTTC.

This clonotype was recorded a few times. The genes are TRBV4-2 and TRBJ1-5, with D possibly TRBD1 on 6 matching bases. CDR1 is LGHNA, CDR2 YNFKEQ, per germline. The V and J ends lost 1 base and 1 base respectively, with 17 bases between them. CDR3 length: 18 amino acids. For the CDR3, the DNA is TGTGCCAGCAGCCAAGCCCGCCTCTCAACAGGGAGCAATCAGCCCCAGCATTTT. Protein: CASSQARLSTGSNQPQHF.

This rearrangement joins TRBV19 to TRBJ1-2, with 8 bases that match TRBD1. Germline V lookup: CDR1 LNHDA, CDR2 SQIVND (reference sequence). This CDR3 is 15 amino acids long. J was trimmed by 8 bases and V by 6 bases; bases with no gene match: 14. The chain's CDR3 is CASRDRAAGPAGYTF. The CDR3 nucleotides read TGTGCCAGTAGGGACAGGGCAGCGGGGCCGGCCGGCTACACCTTC. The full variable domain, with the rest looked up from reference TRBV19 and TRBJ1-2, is DGGITQSPKYLFRKEGQNVTLSCEQNLNHDAMYWYRQDPGQGLRLIYYSQIVNDFQKGDIAEGYSVSREKKESFPLTVTSAQKNPTAFYLCASRDRAAGPAGYTFGSGTRLTVV.

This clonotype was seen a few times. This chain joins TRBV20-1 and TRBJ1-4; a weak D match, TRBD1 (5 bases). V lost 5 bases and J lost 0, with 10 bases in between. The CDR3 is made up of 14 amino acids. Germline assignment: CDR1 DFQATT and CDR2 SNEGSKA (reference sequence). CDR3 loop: CSARRGTTNEKLFF. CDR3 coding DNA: TGCAGTGCTCGGCGGGGGACAACTAATGAAAAACTGTTTTTT.

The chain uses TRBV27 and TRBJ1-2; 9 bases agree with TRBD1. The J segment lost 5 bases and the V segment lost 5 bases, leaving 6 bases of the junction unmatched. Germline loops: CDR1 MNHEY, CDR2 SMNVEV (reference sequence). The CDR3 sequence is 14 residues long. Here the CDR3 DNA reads TGTGCCAGCAGTACCGGGACAGGGTCATATGGCTACACCTTC. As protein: CASSTGTGSYGYTF.

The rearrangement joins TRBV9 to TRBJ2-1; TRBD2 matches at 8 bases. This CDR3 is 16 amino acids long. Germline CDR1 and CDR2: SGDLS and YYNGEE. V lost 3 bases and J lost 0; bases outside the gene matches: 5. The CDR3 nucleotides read TGTGCCAGCAGCGACATAGCGGGGTACTCCTACAATGAGCAGTTCTTC. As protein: CASSDIAGYSYNEQFF.

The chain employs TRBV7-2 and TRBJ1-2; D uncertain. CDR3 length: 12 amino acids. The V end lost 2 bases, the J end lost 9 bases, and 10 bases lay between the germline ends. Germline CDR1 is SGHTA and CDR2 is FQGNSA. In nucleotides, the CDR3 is TGTGCCAGCAGCTTAACCGTAAAGAGCTACACCTTC. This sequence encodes CASSLTVKSYTF.

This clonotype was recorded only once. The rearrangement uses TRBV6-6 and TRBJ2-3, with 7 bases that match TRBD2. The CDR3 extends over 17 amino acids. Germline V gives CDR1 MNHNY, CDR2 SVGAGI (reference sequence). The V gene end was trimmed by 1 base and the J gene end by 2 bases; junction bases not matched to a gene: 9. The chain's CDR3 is CASSYFEIAGSTDTQYF. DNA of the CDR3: TGTGCCAGCAGTTACTTCGAAATAGCGGGCTCCACAGATACGCAGTATTTT.

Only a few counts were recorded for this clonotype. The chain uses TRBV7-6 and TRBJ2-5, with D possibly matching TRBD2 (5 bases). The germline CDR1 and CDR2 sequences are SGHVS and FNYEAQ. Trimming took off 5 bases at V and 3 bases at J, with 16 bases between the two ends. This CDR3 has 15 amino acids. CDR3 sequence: CASSPTFGLEETQYF. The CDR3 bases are TGTGCCAGCAGCCCAACATTCGGACTGGAAGAGACCCAGTACTTC.

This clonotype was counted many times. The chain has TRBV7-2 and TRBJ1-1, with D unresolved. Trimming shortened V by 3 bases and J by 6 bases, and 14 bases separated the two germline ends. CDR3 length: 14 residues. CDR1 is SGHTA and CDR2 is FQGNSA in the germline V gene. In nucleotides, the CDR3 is TGTGCCAGCAGCTTGCAAGGTGGTGGAGCTGAAGCTTTCTTT. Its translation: CASSLQGGGAEAFF.

CDR3 coding DNA: TGTGCCAGCAAAGGACAACCCGACCAAGAGACCCAGTACTTC. Protein: CASKGQPDQETQYF. J is TRBJ2-5 and V is TRBV2, with D tentatively TRBD1 (5 bases). V was shortened by 7 bases and J by 0 bases, with 12 bases between the two germline ends. CDR1 and CDR2 (germline): SNHLY, FYNNEI. The CDR3 runs to 14 residues.

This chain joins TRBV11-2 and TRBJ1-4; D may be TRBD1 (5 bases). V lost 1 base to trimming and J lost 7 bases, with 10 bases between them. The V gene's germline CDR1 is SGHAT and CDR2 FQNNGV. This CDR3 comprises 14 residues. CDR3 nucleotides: TGTGCCAGCAGCTTAGCCCAGGGAGGTGAAAAACTGTTTTTT. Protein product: CASSLAQGGEKLFF.

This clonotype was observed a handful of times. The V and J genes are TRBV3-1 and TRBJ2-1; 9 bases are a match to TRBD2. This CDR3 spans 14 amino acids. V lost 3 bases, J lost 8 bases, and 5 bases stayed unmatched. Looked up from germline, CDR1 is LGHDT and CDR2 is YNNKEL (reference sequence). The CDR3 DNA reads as TGTGCCAGCAGCCATCTAGCGGGGAGGTATGAGCAGTTCTTC. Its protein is CASSHLAGRYEQFF.

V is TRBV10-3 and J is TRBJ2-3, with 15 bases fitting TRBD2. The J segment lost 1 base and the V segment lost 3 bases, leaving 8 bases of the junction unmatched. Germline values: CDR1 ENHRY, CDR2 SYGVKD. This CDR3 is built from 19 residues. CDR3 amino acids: CAISDPRTSGGAGTDTQYF. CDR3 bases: TGTGCCATCAGTGACCCGAGGACTAGCGGGGGGGCGGGCACAGATACGCAGTATTTT.

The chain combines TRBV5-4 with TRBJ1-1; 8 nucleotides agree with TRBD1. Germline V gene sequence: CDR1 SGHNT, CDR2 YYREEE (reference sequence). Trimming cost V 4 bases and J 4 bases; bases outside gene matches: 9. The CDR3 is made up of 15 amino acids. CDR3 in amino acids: CASSQQNRGGTEAFF. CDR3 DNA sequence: TGTGCCAGCAGCCAACAAAACAGGGGGGGCACTGAAGCTTTCTTT. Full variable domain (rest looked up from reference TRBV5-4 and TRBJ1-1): ETGVTQSPTHLIKTRGQQVTLRCSSQSGHNTVSWYQQALGQGPQFIFQYYREEENGRGNFPPRFSGLQFPNYSSELNVNALELDDSALYLCASSQQNRGGTEAFFGQGTRLTVV.

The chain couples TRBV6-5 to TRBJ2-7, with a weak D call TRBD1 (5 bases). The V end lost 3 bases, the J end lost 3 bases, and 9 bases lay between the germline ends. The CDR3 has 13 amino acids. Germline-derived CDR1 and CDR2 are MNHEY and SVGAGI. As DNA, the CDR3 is TGTGCCAGCAGTTATTGGACAAACTACGAGCAGTACTTC. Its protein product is CASSYWTNYEQYF.

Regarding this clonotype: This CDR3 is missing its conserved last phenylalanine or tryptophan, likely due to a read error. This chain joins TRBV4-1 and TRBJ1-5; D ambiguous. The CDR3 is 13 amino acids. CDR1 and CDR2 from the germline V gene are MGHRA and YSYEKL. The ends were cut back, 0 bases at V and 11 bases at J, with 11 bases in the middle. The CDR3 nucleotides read TGCGCCAGCAGCCAAGAGACGGGTTTGTCCCAGCATTTG. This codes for CASSQETGLSQHL.

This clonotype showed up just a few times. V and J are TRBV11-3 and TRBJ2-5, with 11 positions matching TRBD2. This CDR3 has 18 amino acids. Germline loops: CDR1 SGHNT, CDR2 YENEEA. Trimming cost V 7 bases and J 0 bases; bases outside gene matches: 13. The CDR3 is CASTKSSGGLHYQETQYF. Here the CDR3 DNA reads TGTGCCAGCACCAAGTCTAGCGGGGGGCTCCATTACCAAGAGACCCAGTACTTC.

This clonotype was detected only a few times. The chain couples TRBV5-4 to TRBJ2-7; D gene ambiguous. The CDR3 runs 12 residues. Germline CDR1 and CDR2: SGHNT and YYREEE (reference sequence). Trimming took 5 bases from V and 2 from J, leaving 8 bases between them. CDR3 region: CASSRTPYEQYF. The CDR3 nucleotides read TGTGCCAGCAGTAGGACCCCCTACGAGCAGTACTTC.

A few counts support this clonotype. CDR3 bases: TGCAGTGCTAGTAGCCCAGTAAGGAACACTGAAGCTTTCTTT. The encoded protein is CSASSPVRNTEAFF. The chain links TRBV20-1 to TRBJ1-1; no clear D gene. Germline V CDR1 and CDR2: DFQATT, SNEGSKA (reference sequence). The CDR3 is made up of 14 amino acids. Trimming took off 3 bases at V and 1 base at J, with 12 bases between the two ends.